This T cell receptor (beta chain) was recorded in a study of T-cell reconstitution after alpha-beta-depleted transplantation in children. Unique molecular identifiers tagged the TCRbeta library. TCRdb reanalysed the PCR reads using MiXCR and keeps one entry per CDR3 protein. The table shows 150,000 to 200,000 distinct CDR3 sequences, with approximately 6.8% occurring only once. Germline assignment: CDR1 GTSNPN and CDR2 SVGIG (reference sequence). CDR3 size: 15 residues. Losses at the gene ends were 4 bases for V and 5 bases for J; bases not matched to a gene: 8. The source was PBMCs from the stem cell graft donor, collected from the stem cell graft. This sequence originates from a human donor who donated a stem cell graft to a child with Wiskott-Aldrich syndrome. J is TRBJ1-4 and V is TRBV30, with 9 bases lining up with TRBD1. The DNA of the CDR3 is TGTGCCTGGACTCAGCAGACAGGGGGAAATGAAAAACTGTTTTTT. Protein product: CAWTQQTGGNEKLFF.